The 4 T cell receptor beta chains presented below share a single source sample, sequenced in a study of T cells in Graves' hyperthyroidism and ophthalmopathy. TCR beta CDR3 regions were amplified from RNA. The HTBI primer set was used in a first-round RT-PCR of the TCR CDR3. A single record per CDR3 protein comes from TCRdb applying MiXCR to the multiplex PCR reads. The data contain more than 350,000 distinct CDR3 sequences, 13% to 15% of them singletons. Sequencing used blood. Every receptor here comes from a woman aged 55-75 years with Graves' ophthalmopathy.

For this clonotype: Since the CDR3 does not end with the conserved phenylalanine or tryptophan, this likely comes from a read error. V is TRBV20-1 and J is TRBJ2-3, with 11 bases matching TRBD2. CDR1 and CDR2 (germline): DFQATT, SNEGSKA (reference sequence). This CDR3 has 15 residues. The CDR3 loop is CSATVLAGAADAQYS. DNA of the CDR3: TGCAGTGCTACCGTACTAGCGGGAGCCGCAGATGCGCAGTATTCT.

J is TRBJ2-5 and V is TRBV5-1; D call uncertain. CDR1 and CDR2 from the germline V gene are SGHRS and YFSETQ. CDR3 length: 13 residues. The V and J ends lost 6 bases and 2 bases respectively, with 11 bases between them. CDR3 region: CASTRGWQETQYF. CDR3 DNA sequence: TGCGCCAGCACCCGAGGATGGCAAGAGACCCAGTACTTC.

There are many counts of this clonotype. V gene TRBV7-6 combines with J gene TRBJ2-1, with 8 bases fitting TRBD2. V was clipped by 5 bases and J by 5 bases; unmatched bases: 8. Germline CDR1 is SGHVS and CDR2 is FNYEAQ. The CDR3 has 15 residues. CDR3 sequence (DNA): TGTGCCAGCAGCCCGACGGGACTAGGGCACAATGAGCAGTTCTTC. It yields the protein CASSPTGLGHNEQFF.

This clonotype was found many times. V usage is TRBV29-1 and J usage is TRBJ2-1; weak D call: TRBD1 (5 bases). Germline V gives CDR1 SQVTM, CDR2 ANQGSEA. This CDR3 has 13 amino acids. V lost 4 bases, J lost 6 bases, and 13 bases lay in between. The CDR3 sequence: CSVVAGNINEQFF. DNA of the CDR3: TGCAGCGTTGTGGCAGGGAATATCAATGAGCAGTTCTTC.